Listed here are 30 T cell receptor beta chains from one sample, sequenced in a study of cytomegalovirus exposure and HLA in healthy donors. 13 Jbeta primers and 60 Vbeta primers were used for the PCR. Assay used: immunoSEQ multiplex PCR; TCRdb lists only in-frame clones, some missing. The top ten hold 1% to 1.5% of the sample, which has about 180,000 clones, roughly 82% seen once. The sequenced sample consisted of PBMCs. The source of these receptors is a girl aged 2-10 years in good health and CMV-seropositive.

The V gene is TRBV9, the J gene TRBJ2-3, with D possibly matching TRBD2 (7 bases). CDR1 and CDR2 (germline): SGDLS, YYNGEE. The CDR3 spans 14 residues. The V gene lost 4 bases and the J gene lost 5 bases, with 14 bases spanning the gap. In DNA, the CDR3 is TGTGCCAGCAGCCCAAGGGGGGGGGAAGATACGCAGTATTTT. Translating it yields CASSPRGGEDTQYF. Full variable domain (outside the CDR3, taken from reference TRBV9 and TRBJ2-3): DSGVTQTPKHLITATGQRVTLRCSPRSGDLSVYWYQQSLDQGLQFLIQYYNGEERAKGNILERFSAQQFPDLHSELNLSSLELGDSALYFCASSPRGGEDTQYFGPGTRLTVL.

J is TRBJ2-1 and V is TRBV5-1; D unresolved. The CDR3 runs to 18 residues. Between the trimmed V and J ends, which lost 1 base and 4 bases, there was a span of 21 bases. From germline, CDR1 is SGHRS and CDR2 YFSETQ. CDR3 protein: CASSLSNSAALLYNEQFF. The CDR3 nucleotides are TGCGCCAGCAGCTTGTCTAATTCGGCGGCTCTCCTTTACAATGAGCAGTTCTTC. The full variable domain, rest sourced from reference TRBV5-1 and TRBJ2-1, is KAGVTQTPRYLIKTRGQQVTLSCSPISGHRSVSWYQQTPGQGLQFLFEYFSETQRNKGNFPGRFSGRQFSNSRSEMNVSTLELGDSALYLCASSLSNSAALLYNEQFFGPGTRLTVL.

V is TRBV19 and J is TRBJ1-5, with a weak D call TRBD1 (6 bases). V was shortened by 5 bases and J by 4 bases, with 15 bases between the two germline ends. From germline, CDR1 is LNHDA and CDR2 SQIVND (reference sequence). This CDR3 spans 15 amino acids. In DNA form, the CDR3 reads TGTGCCAGTAGTCAAAAAACAGGGTTTAATCAGCCCCAGCATTTT. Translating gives CASSQKTGFNQPQHF.

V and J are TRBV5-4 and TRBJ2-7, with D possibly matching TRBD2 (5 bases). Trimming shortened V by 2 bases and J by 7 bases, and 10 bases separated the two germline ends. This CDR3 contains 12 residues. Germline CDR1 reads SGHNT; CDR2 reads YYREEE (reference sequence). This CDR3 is CASSFLGVEQYF. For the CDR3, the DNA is TGTGCCAGCAGCTTTCTCGGGGTGGAGCAGTACTTC.

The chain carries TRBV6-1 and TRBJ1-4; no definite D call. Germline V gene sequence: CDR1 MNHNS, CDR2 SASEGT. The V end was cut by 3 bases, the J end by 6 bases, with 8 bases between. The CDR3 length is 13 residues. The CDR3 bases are TGTGCCAGCAGTGAGAGAGTGGATGAAAAACTGTTTTTT. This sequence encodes CASSERVDEKLFF.

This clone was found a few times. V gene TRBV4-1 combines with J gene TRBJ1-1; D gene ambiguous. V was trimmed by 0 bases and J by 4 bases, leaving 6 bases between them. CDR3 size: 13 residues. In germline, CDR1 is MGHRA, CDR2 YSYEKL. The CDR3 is CASSQDYSTEAFF. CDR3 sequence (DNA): TGCGCCAGCAGCCAAGATTACAGCACTGAAGCTTTCTTT.

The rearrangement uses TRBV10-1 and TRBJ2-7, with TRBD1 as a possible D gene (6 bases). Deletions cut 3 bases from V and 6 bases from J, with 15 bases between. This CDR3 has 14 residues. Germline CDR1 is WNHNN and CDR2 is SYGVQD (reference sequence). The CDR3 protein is CASSDQAWGREQYF. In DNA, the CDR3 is TGCGCCAGCAGTGACCAGGCGTGGGGGCGCGAGCAGTACTTC.

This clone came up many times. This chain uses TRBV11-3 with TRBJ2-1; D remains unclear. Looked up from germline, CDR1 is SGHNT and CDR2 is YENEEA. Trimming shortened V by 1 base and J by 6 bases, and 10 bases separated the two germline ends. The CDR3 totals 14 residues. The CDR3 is CASSLAGTANEQFF. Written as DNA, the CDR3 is TGTGCCAGCAGCTTAGCCGGTACCGCCAATGAGCAGTTCTTC.

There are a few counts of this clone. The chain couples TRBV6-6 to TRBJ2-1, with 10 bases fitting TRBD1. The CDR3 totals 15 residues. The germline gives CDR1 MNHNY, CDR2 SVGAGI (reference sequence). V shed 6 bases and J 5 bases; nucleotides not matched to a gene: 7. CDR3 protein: CASSQDRGTNNEQFF. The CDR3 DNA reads TGTGCCAGCAGCCAGGACAGGGGGACGAACAATGAGCAGTTCTTC.

CDR3 nucleotides: TGTGCCAGCTCACCGGCTAGCCCCTCCTACAATGAGCAGTTCTTC. Translating gives CASSPASPSYNEQFF. The V call is TRBV18, the J call TRBJ2-1; D is possibly TRBD2 (5 bases). Germline V lookup: CDR1 KGHSH, CDR2 LQKENI. This CDR3 comprises 15 residues. V was shortened by 3 bases and J by 0 bases, with 9 bases between the two germline ends.

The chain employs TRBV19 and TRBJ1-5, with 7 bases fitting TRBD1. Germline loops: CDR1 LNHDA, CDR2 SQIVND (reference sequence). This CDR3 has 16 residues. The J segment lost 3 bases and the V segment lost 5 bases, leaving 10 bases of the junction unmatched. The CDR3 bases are TGTGCCAGTAGTCCCGAGCCGGGGACAGTCAATCAGCCCCAGCATTTT. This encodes CASSPEPGTVNQPQHF.

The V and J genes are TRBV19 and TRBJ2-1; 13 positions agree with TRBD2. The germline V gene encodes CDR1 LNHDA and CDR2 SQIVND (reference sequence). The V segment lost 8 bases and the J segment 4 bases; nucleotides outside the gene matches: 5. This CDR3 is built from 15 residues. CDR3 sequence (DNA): TGTGCCAGTTGGGGACTAGCGGGATCGTACAATGAGCAGTTCTTC. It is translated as CASWGLAGSYNEQFF.

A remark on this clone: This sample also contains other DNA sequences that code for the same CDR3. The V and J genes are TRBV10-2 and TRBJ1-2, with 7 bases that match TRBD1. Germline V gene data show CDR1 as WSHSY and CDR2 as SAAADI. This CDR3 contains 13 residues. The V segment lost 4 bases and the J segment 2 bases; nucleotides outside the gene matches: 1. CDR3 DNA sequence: TGCGCCAGCAGTGGGACAGGCAACTATGGCTACACCTTC. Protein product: CASSGTGNYGYTF.

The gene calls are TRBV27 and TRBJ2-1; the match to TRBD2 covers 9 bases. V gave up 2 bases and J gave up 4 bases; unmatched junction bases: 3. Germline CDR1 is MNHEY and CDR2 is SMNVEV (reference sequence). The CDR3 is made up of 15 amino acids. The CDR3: CASSLIAGDYNEQFF. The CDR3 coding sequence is TGTGCCAGCAGTTTAATAGCGGGGGATTACAATGAGCAGTTCTTC.

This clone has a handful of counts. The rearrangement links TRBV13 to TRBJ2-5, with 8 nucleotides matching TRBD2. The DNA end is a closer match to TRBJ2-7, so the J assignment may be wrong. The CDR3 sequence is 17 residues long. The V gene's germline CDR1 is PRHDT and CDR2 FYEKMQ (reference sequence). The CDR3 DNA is TGTGCCAGCAGCCCGGGGGGGGGATTGGGGGAGTCCTACGAGCAGTACTTC. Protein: CASSPGGGLGESYEQYF.

The chain's CDR3 is CASSSGTGIYNEQFF. CDR3 in DNA: TGTGCCAGCAGTTCCGGGACAGGGATATACAATGAGCAGTTCTTC. The rearrangement uses TRBV7-8 and TRBJ2-1; 9 nucleotides line up with TRBD1. CDR3 length: 15 residues. CDR1 is SGHVS, CDR2 FQNEAQ, per germline. Germline trimming cut 6 bases from V and 4 bases from J; bases unmatched to any gene: 7.

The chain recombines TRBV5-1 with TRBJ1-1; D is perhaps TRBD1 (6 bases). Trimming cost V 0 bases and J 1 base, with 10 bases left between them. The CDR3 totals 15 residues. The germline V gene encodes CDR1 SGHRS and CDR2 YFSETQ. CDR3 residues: CASSLEPGANTEAFF. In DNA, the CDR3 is TGCGCCAGCAGCTTGGAACCAGGGGCGAACACTGAAGCTTTCTTT.

CDR3 loop: CASQDSRNEKLFF. Written as DNA, the CDR3 is TGTGCGAGCCAGGACAGTCGTAATGAAAAACTGTTTTTT. The chain is built from TRBV7-9 and TRBJ1-4, with a possible D match to TRBD1 (6 bases). The CDR3 covers 13 residues. Per the germline V gene, CDR1 is SEHNR and CDR2 is FQNEAQ (reference sequence).

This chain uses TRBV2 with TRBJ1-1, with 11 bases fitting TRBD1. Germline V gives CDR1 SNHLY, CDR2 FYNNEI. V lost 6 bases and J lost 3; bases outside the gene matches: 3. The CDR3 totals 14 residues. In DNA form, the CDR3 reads TGTGCCAGCAGAGGGACAGGGGGGGACACTGAAGCTTTCTTT. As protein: CASRGTGGDTEAFF.

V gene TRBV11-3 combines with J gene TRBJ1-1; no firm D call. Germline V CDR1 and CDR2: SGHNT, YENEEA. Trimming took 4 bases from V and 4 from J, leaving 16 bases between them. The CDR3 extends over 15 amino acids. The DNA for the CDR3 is TGTGCCAGCAGCTCATCTGGACTTACGACCACTGAAGCTTTCTTT. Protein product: CASSSSGLTTTEAFF.

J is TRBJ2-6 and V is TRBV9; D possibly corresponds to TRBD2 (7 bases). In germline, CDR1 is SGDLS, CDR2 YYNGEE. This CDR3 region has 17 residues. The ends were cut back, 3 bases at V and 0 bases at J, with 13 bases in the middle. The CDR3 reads CASSARGGGSGANVLTF. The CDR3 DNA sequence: TGTGCCAGCAGCGCCCGAGGGGGGGGCTCTGGGGCCAACGTCCTGACTTTC.

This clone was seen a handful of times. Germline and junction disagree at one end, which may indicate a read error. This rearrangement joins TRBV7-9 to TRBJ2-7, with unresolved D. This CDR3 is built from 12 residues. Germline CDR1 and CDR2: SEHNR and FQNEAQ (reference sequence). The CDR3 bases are TGTTCCAGCAGCTTGGCCCACTACGAGCAGTACTTC. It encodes CSSSLAHYEQYF.

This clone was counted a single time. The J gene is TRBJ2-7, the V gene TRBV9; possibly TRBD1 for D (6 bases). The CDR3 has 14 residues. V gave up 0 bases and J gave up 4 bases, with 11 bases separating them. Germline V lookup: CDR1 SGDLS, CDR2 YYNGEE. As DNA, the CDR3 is TGTGCCAGCAGCGTAGCAACAGGGTCTTACGAGCAGTACTTC. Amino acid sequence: CASSVATGSYEQYF. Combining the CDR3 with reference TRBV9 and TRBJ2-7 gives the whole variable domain DSGVTQTPKHLITATGQRVTLRCSPRSGDLSVYWYQQSLDQGLQFLIQYYNGEERAKGNILERFSAQQFPDLHSELNLSSLELGDSALYFCASSVATGSYEQYFGPGTRLTVT.

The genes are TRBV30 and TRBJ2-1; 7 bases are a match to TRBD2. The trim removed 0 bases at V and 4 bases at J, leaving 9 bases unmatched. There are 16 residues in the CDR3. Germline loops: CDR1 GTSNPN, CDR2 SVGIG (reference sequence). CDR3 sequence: CAWSVPSGRTYNEQFF. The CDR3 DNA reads TGTGCCTGGAGTGTACCTAGCGGTAGAACTTACAATGAGCAGTTCTTC.

CDR3 nucleotides: TGTGCCAGCAGTTTGACGGGGAGGCCGTTCAATCAGCCCCAGCATTTT. It specifies CASSLTGRPFNQPQHF. The chain uses TRBV28 and TRBJ1-5; D not resolved. The V end was cut by 3 bases, the J end by 3 bases, with 15 bases between. Germline CDR1 MDHEN, CDR2 SYDVKM. The CDR3 covers 16 residues.

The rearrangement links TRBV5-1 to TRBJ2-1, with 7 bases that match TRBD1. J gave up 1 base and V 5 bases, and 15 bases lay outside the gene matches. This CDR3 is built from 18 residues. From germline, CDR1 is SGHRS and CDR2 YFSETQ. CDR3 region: CASRTGLNPQRSYNEQFF. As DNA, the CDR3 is TGCGCCAGCAGGACAGGGCTTAACCCACAAAGGTCCTACAATGAGCAGTTCTTC.

The CDR3 reads CASSFAPDTEAFF. As DNA, the CDR3 is TGTGCCAGTAGTTTTGCCCCAGACACTGAAGCTTTCTTT. This rearrangement joins TRBV19 to TRBJ1-1; D unclear. This CDR3 has 13 amino acids. From germline, CDR1 is LNHDA and CDR2 SQIVND (reference sequence). V lost 5 bases, J lost 3 bases, and 10 bases lay in between.

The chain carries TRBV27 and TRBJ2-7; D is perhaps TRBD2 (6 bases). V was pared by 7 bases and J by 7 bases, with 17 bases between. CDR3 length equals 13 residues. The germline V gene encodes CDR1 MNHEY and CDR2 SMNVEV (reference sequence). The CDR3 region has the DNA TGTGCCAGCAAGTCCCTTGGGGGAGGAGAGCAGTACTTC. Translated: CASKSLGGGEQYF.

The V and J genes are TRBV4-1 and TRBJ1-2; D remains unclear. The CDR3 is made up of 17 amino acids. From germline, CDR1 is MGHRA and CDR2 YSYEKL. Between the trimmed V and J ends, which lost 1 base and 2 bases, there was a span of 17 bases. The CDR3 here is CASSQVFKQPSNYGYTF. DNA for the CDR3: TGCGCCAGCAGCCAAGTTTTTAAACAGCCCTCGAACTATGGCTACACCTTC.

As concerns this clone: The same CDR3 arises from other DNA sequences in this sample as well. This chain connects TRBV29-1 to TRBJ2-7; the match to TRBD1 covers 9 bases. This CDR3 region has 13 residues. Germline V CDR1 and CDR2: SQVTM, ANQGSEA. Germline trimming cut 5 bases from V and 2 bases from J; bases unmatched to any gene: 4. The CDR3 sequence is CSVSGTGTYEQYF. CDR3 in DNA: TGCAGCGTTAGCGGGACAGGGACCTACGAGCAGTACTTC.